The 24 T cell receptor beta chains presented below share a single source sample, sequenced in a study of blood T cell repertoires in COVID-19. Clones were read by immunoSEQ multiplex PCR, and TCRdb kept only the in-frame ones, dropping some. The data show 220,000 or so clones, approximately 80% seen once. Sequencing used PBMCs or T cells enriched from blood (not recorded which). These receptor sequences come from a woman aged 40 to 50 with acute COVID-19.

The chain recombines TRBV3-1 (or the pseudogene TRBV3-2) with TRBJ1-5; tentative D call: TRBD1 (6 bases). Trimming stripped 2 bases from V and 4 bases from J, with 9 bases between. This CDR3 comprises 14 residues. Germline V lookup: CDR1 LGHDT, CDR2 YNNKEL (reference sequence). This chain's CDR3 is CASSQNRVNQPQHF. DNA for the CDR3: TGTGCCAGCAGCCAAAACAGGGTTAATCAGCCCCAGCATTTT.

The rearrangement joins TRBV19 to TRBJ1-1; TRBD1 aligns across 8 bases. The CDR3 is 16 amino acids. Germline lookup yields CDR1 LNHDA and CDR2 SQIVND (reference sequence). The V and J ends lost 5 bases and 1 base, in that order; junction bases with no gene match: 9. CDR3 coding DNA: TGTGCCAGTAGTCCCCAGGGACAGGTGGGGAACACTGAAGCTTTCTTT. Translated: CASSPQGQVGNTEAFF.

The chain carries TRBV13 and TRBJ2-3; TRBD2 aligns across 9 bases. The length of the CDR3 is 13 residues. Germline V gene sequence: CDR1 PRHDT, CDR2 FYEKMQ (reference sequence). Losses at the gene ends were 5 bases for V and 10 bases for J; bases not matched to a gene: 7. CDR3 in DNA: TGTGCCAGCAGCCCTAGCGGGATAGGGGCGCAGTATTTT. It translates to CASSPSGIGAQYF.

The chain carries TRBV2 and TRBJ1-4; tentatively, D is TRBD1 (6 bases). Germline lookup yields CDR1 SNHLY and CDR2 FYNNEI. The V gene lost 2 bases and the J gene lost 3 bases, with 10 bases spanning the gap. The CDR3 totals 15 residues. The CDR3 loop reads CASSERPGANEKLFF. For the CDR3, the DNA is TGTGCCAGCAGTGAAAGGCCAGGGGCTAATGAAAAACTGTTTTTT. The full variable domain, in which reference TRBV2 and TRBJ1-4 provide the parts outside the CDR3, is EPEVTQTPSHQVTQMGQEVILRCVPISNHLYFYWYRQILGQKVEFLVSFYNNEISEKSEIFDDQFSVERPDGSNFTLKIRSTKLEDSAMYFCASSERPGANEKLFFGSGTQLSVL.

The chain is built from TRBV7-8 and TRBJ1-1, with D maybe TRBD1 (5 bases). The germline V gene encodes CDR1 SGHVS and CDR2 FQNEAQ. The ends were cut back, 3 bases at V and 3 bases at J, with 11 bases in the middle. The CDR3 length is 14 residues. CDR3 sequence reads: CASSFGGWDTEAFF. In DNA, the CDR3 is TGTGCCAGCAGCTTCGGGGGGTGGGACACTGAAGCTTTCTTT. Supplemented by reference TRBV7-8 and TRBJ1-1, the full variable domain reads GAGVSQSPRYKVAKRGQDVALRCDPISGHVSLFWYQQALGQGPEFLTYFQNEAQLDKSGLPSDRFFAERPEGSVSTLKIQRTQQEDSAVYLCASSFGGWDTEAFFGQGTRLTVV.

The gene calls are TRBV14 and TRBJ2-7; 8 positions match TRBD1. Trimming cost V 4 bases and J 4 bases; bases outside gene matches: 0. Germline loops: CDR1 SGHDN, CDR2 FVKESK. The CDR3 sequence is 12 residues long. The CDR3 loop is CASSRQGYEQYF. The CDR3 nucleotides are TGTGCCAGCAGCCGACAGGGGTACGAGCAGTACTTC.

The chain employs TRBV6-2 or TRBV6-3 and TRBJ1-4; TRBD1 matches 8 bases. This CDR3 is 15 amino acids long. Germline V gene data show CDR1 as MNHEY and CDR2 as SVGEGT. Trimming cost V 5 bases and J 5 bases; bases outside gene matches: 7. CDR3 DNA: TGTGCCAGCAGTGGATCCGGGACAGGAAATGAAAAACTGTTTTTT. This translates into CASSGSGTGNEKLFF.

This clone has a single count. V and J are TRBV28 and TRBJ1-2; D is ambiguous. CDR3 length equals 15 residues. Germline CDR1 MDHEN, CDR2 SYDVKM. With 3 bases removed from V and 8 bases from J, the gap between germline ends came to 19 bases. For the CDR3, the DNA is TGTGCCAGCAGTTTGAGGAACACCCCGATAGGCGGCTACACCTTC. This codes for CASSLRNTPIGGYTF.

CDR3 protein: CASQGRGSGYGYTF. DNA of the CDR3: TGTGCCAGTCAAGGACGGGGGAGCGGCTATGGCTACACCTTC. The gene calls are TRBV6-6 and TRBJ1-2; D is possibly TRBD1 (5 bases). With 9 bases removed from V and 4 bases from J, the gap between germline ends came to 18 bases. Germline CDR1 and CDR2: MNHNY and SVGAGI (reference sequence). The CDR3 runs to 14 residues.

The chain recombines TRBV18 with TRBJ2-7; 12 bases fit TRBD2. The CDR3 is 15 amino acids. V lost 4 bases, J lost 6 bases, and 7 bases stayed unmatched. Germline CDR1 reads KGHSH; CDR2 reads LQKENI. In DNA form, the CDR3 reads TGTGCCAGCTCACTTAGACTAGCGGGAGAAGGCGAGCAGTACTTC. This translates into CASSLRLAGEGEQYF.

This clone was observed many times. The chain couples TRBV5-1 to TRBJ2-3; 14 nucleotides match TRBD2. The trim removed 4 bases at V and 11 bases at J, leaving 6 bases unmatched. From germline, CDR1 is SGHRS and CDR2 YFSETQ. The CDR3 totals 14 residues. DNA of the CDR3: TGCGCCAGCAGCCCGGGACTAGCGGGGGAGGGGCAGTATTTT. Amino acid sequence: CASSPGLAGEGQYF.

The table lists this clone with a count of one. The rearrangement links TRBV7-2 to TRBJ1-2; perhaps TRBD1 as D (5 bases). The CDR3 length is 14 residues. Germline assignment: CDR1 SGHTA and CDR2 FQGNSA. The V end lost 2 bases, the J end lost 3 bases, and 10 bases lay between the germline ends. Here the CDR3 reads CASSLLARDYGYTF. The CDR3 DNA follows: TGTGCCAGCAGCTTACTCGCCAGGGACTATGGCTACACCTTC.

The rearrangement links TRBV6-5 to TRBJ2-3; D might be TRBD2 (6 bases). The CDR3 runs 14 residues. CDR1 and CDR2 from the germline V gene are MNHEY and SVGAGI. Trimming cost V 7 bases and J 3 bases, with 14 bases left between them. CDR3 coding DNA: TGTGCCAGCATTCGGGGGATCTTGACAGATACGCAGTATTTT. Translating it yields CASIRGILTDTQYF.

The chain couples TRBV29-1 to TRBJ2-5, with TRBD1 matching over 7 bases. The CDR3 consists of 13 residues. Germline CDR1 reads SQVTM; CDR2 reads ANQGSEA. V shed 4 bases and J 4 bases; nucleotides not matched to a gene: 6. This chain's CDR3 is CSVAQGGRETQYF. CDR3 nucleotide sequence: TGCAGCGTTGCCCAAGGGGGCAGAGAGACCCAGTACTTC.

The CDR3 spells CATARGPRGTDTQYF. The DNA of the CDR3 is TGTGCCACCGCTAGAGGGCCCCGGGGCACAGATACGCAGTATTTT. The J gene is TRBJ2-3, the V gene TRBV6-5; D is possibly TRBD2 (5 bases). The CDR3 is 15 amino acids. V shed 10 bases and J shed 1 base, with 18 bases lying between them. Germline values: CDR1 MNHEY, CDR2 SVGAGI.

The genes are TRBV3-1 (or the pseudogene TRBV3-2) and TRBJ1-1; TRBD1 agrees at 8 bases. Germline assignment: CDR1 LGHDT and CDR2 YNNKEL (reference sequence). V lost 3 bases and J lost 4; bases outside the gene matches: 4. The CDR3 spans 14 residues. Written as DNA, the CDR3 is TGTGCCAGCAGCCATCAGGGGGCGGGCACTGAAGCTTTCTTT. Translation: CASSHQGAGTEAFF.

The chain recombines TRBV28 with TRBJ1-4; the D gene is possibly TRBD1 (6 bases). V was shortened by 3 bases and J by 5 bases, with 13 bases between the two germline ends. Germline values: CDR1 MDHEN, CDR2 SYDVKM. The CDR3 has 15 amino acids. CDR3 nucleotide sequence: TGTGCCAGCAGTTTCCTACAGGGTAGAAATGAAAAACTGTTTTTT. This sequence encodes CASSFLQGRNEKLFF.

The V and J genes are TRBV2 and TRBJ2-2; 11 bases align to TRBD2. CDR3 length equals 14 residues. The V segment lost 6 bases and the J segment 7 bases; nucleotides outside the gene matches: 4. Per germline, CDR1 SNHLY and CDR2 FYNNEI. CDR3 residues: CASRLAGDHGELFF. In DNA form, the CDR3 reads TGTGCCAGCAGACTAGCGGGGGACCACGGGGAGCTGTTTTTT.

This rearrangement joins TRBV10-3 to TRBJ1-5; D gene uncertain. This CDR3 region has 12 residues. Germline V gene sequence: CDR1 ENHRY, CDR2 SYGVKD. V was clipped by 5 bases and J by 4 bases, with 6 bases between them. The CDR3 spells CAISPQNQPQHF. The CDR3 DNA sequence: TGTGCCATCAGTCCCCAGAATCAGCCCCAGCATTTT.

The chain's CDR3 is CASSVDGRASTDTQYF. CDR3 nucleotide sequence: TGTGCCAGCAGCGTTGACGGGAGGGCTAGCACAGATACGCAGTATTTT. The chain joins TRBV9 to TRBJ2-3; 8 positions agree with TRBD2. The J segment lost 0 bases and the V segment lost 2 bases, leaving 5 bases of the junction unmatched. The CDR3 sequence is 16 residues long. From germline, CDR1 is SGDLS and CDR2 YYNGEE.

The rearrangement uses TRBV28 and TRBJ1-5; D perhaps matches TRBD1 (5 bases). Germline CDR1 reads MDHEN; CDR2 reads SYDVKM. Trimming shortened V by 3 bases and J by 6 bases, and 18 bases separated the two germline ends. The CDR3 is 16 amino acids. The CDR3 spells CASSFSGRVIGQPQHF. The CDR3, as DNA: TGTGCCAGCAGTTTTTCGGGCAGGGTTATCGGTCAGCCCCAGCATTTT.

This clone has only a few counts. The rearrangement uses TRBV4-2 and TRBJ1-2; the D gene is possibly TRBD1 (5 bases). The CDR3 consists of 15 residues. Germline loops: CDR1 LGHNA, CDR2 YNFKEQ. V lost 2 bases and J lost 14, with 24 bases in between. CDR3 in amino acids: CASSQPAGTGASPTF. CDR3 nucleotide sequence: TGTGCCAGCAGCCAACCGGCCGGGACGGGAGCGTCCCCGACCTTC.

The V and J genes are TRBV27 and TRBJ2-1; TRBD1 aligns across 9 bases. V lost 6 bases to trimming and J lost 5 bases; unmatched junction nucleotides: 14. This CDR3 spans 17 amino acids. Germline-derived CDR1 and CDR2 are MNHEY and SMNVEV (reference sequence). The CDR3 loop reads CASSRRTTGQGDNEQFF. In nucleotides, the CDR3 is TGTGCCAGCAGCCGGAGAACTACGGGACAGGGCGACAATGAGCAGTTCTTC.

This chain joins TRBV30 and TRBJ2-7; TRBD2 matches 8 bases. The J segment lost 3 bases and the V segment lost 1 base, leaving 8 bases of the junction unmatched. The V gene's germline CDR1 is GTSNPN and CDR2 SVGIG (reference sequence). CDR3 size: 15 residues. CDR3 amino acids: CAWSDPIAGIYEQYF. CDR3 DNA sequence: TGTGCCTGGAGTGACCCGATAGCGGGGATCTACGAGCAGTACTTC.